This TCR beta chain appears in the sequencing data of a study of response to subunit inactivated influenza vaccine. Broader study findings: There was a suggestion from the authors that each seasonal influenza vaccination recruits few new T cells.

This clonotype has a handful of counts. The antigen remains undetermined. V lost 0 bases and J 6 bases, leaving 12 bases between the germline ends. CDR1 is LGHNA, CDR2 YNFKEQ, per germline. CDR3 size: 15 residues. MiXCR, applied by TCRdb to the RT-PCR reads, yields one record per CDR3 protein. This table has around 540,000 distinct CDR3 sequences, around 11% appearing once. Sequencing was performed on PBMCs from blood, taken on the day of vaccination. The receptor's source is a man aged 50-60 years who received an inactivated influenza vaccine. The rearrangement uses TRBV4-2 and TRBJ2-4, with unresolved D. CDR3 in DNA: TGTGCCAGCAGCCAAGATAGTTCGTCTAGAAACATTCAGTACTTC. This sequence encodes CASSQDSSSRNIQYF.